One sample yielded the 13 T cell receptor beta chains listed below, sequenced in a study of cytomegalovirus exposure and HLA in healthy donors. In the PCR, 60 Vbeta and 13 Jbeta primers were used. Clones were read by immunoSEQ multiplex PCR, and TCRdb kept only the in-frame ones, dropping some. The table shows 90,000 to 120,000 clones, with around 78% occurring only once. Sequencing input: PBMCs. These receptors all stem from a man younger than 40 in good health and CMV-seronegative.

The gene calls are TRBV18 and TRBJ1-2, with 7 bases that match TRBD1. J gave up 5 bases and V 1 base, and 10 bases lay outside the gene matches. This CDR3 has 16 amino acids. Germline V gene lookup returns CDR1 KGHSH and CDR2 LQKENI. The CDR3 region is CASSPRFEDRRYGYTF. Written as DNA, the CDR3 is TGTGCCAGCTCACCACGTTTTGAGGACAGGCGATATGGCTACACCTTC.

The rearrangement joins TRBV27 to TRBJ1-1; a weak D match, TRBD1 (6 bases). The V gene's germline CDR1 is MNHEY and CDR2 SMNVEV (reference sequence). This CDR3 contains 15 residues. V was cut by 0 bases and J by 4 bases, with 12 bases left in between. CDR3 DNA sequence: TGTGCCAGCAGTTTATCCCCTCAGGGGAGCACTGAAGCTTTCTTT. Its protein is CASSLSPQGSTEAFF.

The chain combines TRBV5-6 with TRBJ1-2; D may be TRBD1 (5 bases). V was trimmed by 0 bases and J by 2 bases, leaving 14 bases between them. Germline CDR1 and CDR2: SGHDT and YYEEEE. This CDR3 contains 16 residues. The CDR3 sequence: CASSLVIGGPNYGYTF. CDR3 nucleotides: TGTGCCAGCAGCTTGGTGATCGGGGGACCCAACTATGGCTACACCTTC.

This clone appeared once. The rearrangement joins TRBV18 to TRBJ2-4; weak D call: TRBD1 (6 bases). This CDR3 spans 14 amino acids. Germline assignment: CDR1 KGHSH and CDR2 LQKENI. The V end lost 2 bases, the J end lost 4 bases, and 9 bases lay between the germline ends. CDR3 protein: CASSPLRGKNIQYF. CDR3 coding DNA: TGTGCCAGCTCACCATTAAGGGGGAAAAACATTCAGTACTTC.

This clone occurred a few times. J is TRBJ2-7 and V is TRBV5-1; 8 nucleotides line up with TRBD1. The length of the CDR3 is 15 residues. V lost 2 bases and J lost 1; bases outside the gene matches: 5. Germline V lookup: CDR1 SGHRS, CDR2 YFSETQ. CDR3 sequence reads: CASSLRTGISYEQYF. CDR3 DNA: TGCGCCAGCAGCTTAAGGACAGGGATATCCTACGAGCAGTACTTC.

V usage is TRBV2 and J usage is TRBJ2-3; 8 positions match TRBD1. Germline trimming cut 6 bases from V and 2 bases from J; bases unmatched to any gene: 7. The length of the CDR3 is 15 residues. Germline assignment: CDR1 SNHLY and CDR2 FYNNEI. Here the CDR3 DNA reads TGTGCCAGCAGAGCTGACAGGGGTCTCACAGATACGCAGTATTTT. Its protein product is CASRADRGLTDTQYF.

The chain carries TRBV28 and TRBJ1-2, with unresolved D. CDR1 MDHEN and CDR2 SYDVKM come from the germline V gene. Trimming stripped 2 bases from V and 4 bases from J, with 17 bases between. This CDR3 region has 16 residues. The CDR3 is CASSLSPGESGYGYTF. Written as DNA, the CDR3 is TGTGCCAGCAGTTTAAGTCCCGGAGAATCCGGCTATGGCTACACCTTC.

The chain has TRBV29-1 and TRBJ1-4; 8 nucleotides match TRBD1. Germline V CDR1 and CDR2: SQVTM, ANQGSEA. V was pared by 0 bases and J by 8 bases, with 5 bases of the junction left unmatched. The CDR3 length is 14 residues. The CDR3 DNA is TGCAGCGTTGAAGATATTGGGACAGGCGAAAAACTGTTTTTT. It is translated as CSVEDIGTGEKLFF.

Written as DNA, the CDR3 is TGCGCCAGCGGGACGGGAGAGTATGGCTACACCTTC. Its protein is CASGTGEYGYTF. The V and J genes are TRBV5-1 and TRBJ1-2; perhaps TRBD1 as D (5 bases). Per the germline V gene, CDR1 is SGHRS and CDR2 is YFSETQ. The CDR3 is made up of 12 amino acids. The V gene lost 7 bases and the J gene lost 5 bases, with 12 bases spanning the gap.

This clone was seen only once. J is TRBJ2-1 and V is TRBV5-4; D uncertain. The V end lost 2 bases, the J end lost 7 bases, and 4 bases lay between the germline ends. There are 11 residues in the CDR3. In germline, CDR1 is SGHNT, CDR2 YYREEE (reference sequence). CDR3 in amino acids: CASSFGNEQFF. DNA for the CDR3: TGTGCCAGCAGCTTCGGTAATGAGCAGTTCTTC.

The chain carries TRBV12-5 and TRBJ2-5; 7 nucleotides line up with TRBD1. V gave up 1 base and J gave up 9 bases; unmatched junction bases: 14. This CDR3 is 16 amino acids long. The V gene's germline CDR1 is LGHNT and CDR2 FRNRAP. The CDR3 reads CASGLEAGTALRAQYF. The DNA of the CDR3 is TGTGCTAGTGGTTTGGAGGCCGGGACAGCCCTTAGGGCCCAGTACTTC.

The chain combines TRBV29-1 with TRBJ1-1, with 8 bases aligning to TRBD1. V lost 3 bases, J lost 4 bases, and 4 bases stayed unmatched. Germline assignment: CDR1 SQVTM and CDR2 ANQGSEA. The CDR3 covers 13 residues. The CDR3 DNA reads TGCAGCGTTGACAGGGGGCAGGCCACTGAAGCTTTCTTT. Its translation: CSVDRGQATEAFF.

This clone was observed once. V usage is TRBV5-1 and J usage is TRBJ1-6; the D gene is possibly TRBD1 (5 bases). The CDR3 runs to 14 residues. V was cut by 0 bases and J by 6 bases, with 7 bases left in between. CDR1 SGHRS and CDR2 YFSETQ come from the germline V gene. In DNA, the CDR3 is TGCGCCAGCAGCTTGGCACAGGTTAATTCACCCCTCCACTTT. It translates to CASSLAQVNSPLHF.